This TCR beta chain was sequenced in a study of CD8 T cells in Susac syndrome. Findings and limits, study-wide: The study admitted that it had a relatively small number of individuals in its TCR sequencing and HLA analysis.

Of note for this clonotype: Antigen specificity is unknown.

Looked up from germline, CDR1 is MDHEN and CDR2 is SYDVKM. CDR3 size: 15 residues. The V segment lost 5 bases and the J segment 3 bases; nucleotides outside the gene matches: 8. RNA was extracted with the RNeasy kit, and a quantity of about 0.45 to 1 ug was reverse transcribed using random hexamers. Amplification of TCR beta CDR3 by immunoSEQ multiplex PCR spanned 54 Vbeta and 13 Jbeta. TCRdb redid the calling of the immunoSEQ multiplex PCR reads with MiXCR, one entry per CDR3 protein. The sample shows 150,000 to 200,000 distinct CDR3 sequences, approximately 93% of them seen only once. Sequencing targeted TCR beta in T cells from blood (CD8+ and CD4+). Negative isolation was used for CD8+ and CD4+ T cells and FACS enrichment for TEMRA cells.

This TCR came from a human donor with multiple sclerosis. The specimen sequenced was CD4+ T cells from PBMCs. V is TRBV28 and J is TRBJ2-3; 7 bases are shared with TRBD1. CDR3 in amino acids: CASSRSGTATDTQYF. The CDR3 DNA sequence: TGTGCCAGCAGTCGCTCCGGGACAGCAACAGATACGCAGTATTTT.